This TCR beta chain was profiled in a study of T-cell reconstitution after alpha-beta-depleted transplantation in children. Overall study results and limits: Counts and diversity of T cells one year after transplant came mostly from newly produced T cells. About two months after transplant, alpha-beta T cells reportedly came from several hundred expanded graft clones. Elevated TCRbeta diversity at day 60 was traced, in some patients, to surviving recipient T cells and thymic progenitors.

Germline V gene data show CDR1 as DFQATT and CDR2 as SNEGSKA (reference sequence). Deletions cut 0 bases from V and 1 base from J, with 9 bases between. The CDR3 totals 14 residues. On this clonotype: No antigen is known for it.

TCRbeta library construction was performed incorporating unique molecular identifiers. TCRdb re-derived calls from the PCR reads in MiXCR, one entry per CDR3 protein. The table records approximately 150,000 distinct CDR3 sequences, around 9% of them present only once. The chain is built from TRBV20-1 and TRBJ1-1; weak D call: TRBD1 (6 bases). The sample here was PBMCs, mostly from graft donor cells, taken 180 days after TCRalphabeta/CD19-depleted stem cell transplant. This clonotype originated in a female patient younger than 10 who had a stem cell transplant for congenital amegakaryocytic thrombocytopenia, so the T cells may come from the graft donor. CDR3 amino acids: CSAREHRANTEAFF. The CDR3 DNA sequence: TGCAGTGCTAGAGAGCACAGGGCGAACACTGAAGCTTTCTTT.